A selection of T cell receptor beta chains follows, all from one sample in a study of cytomegalovirus exposure and HLA in healthy donors. Clones were read by immunoSEQ multiplex PCR, and TCRdb kept only the in-frame ones, dropping some. The sample lists around 45,000 clones; roughly half were seen once. What was sequenced was PBMCs. Receptor source: a man in his 60s in good health and CMV-seronegative. The CDR3 runs from the conserved cysteine through the conserved F or W. D genes are given only for firm matches. Size tells how often a clone was seen (once, few, many) or the class of an expanded clone, and some rows leave it out.

v_gene	d_gene	j_gene	abundance	CDR3nt	CDR3aa
TRBV7-2	-	TRBJ2-1	many	TGTGCCAGCAGCTTAGCGGAGTACAATGAGCAGTTCTTC	CASSLAEYNEQFF
TRBV4-2	TRBD1	TRBJ1-2	-	TGTGCCAGCAGCCCGAGACAGGGACTGGGGGGCTACACCTTC	CASSPRQGLGGYTF
TRBV9	-	TRBJ2-7	-	TGTGCCAGCAGCGTAGGTACAGCAAAGCCCTACGAGCAGTACTTC	CASSVGTAKPYEQYF
TRBV5-1	-	TRBJ2-7	-	TGCGCCAGCAGCCCTACAGTCTCCAACGAGCAGTACTTC	CASSPTVSNEQYF
TRBV28	-	TRBJ2-2	-	TGTGCCAGCAGCCTAGCGAACACCGGGGAGCTGTTTTTT	CASSLANTGELFF
TRBV7-8	TRBD1	TRBJ2-7	-	TGTGCCAGCAGCTTAGTGGGTAGACAGGGCGGAAACGAGCAGTACTTC	CASSLVGRQGGNEQYF
TRBV5-4	-	TRBJ1-4	-	TGTGCCAGCAGCCCGGGAGGGGGGGCTGGTAATGAAAAACTGTTTTTT	CASSPGGGAGNEKLFF
TRBV29-1	TRBD2	TRBJ2-7	-	TGCAGCGTTGATTCCCCGGGGGGGGGATACGAGCAGTACTTC	CSVDSPGGGYEQYF
TRBV7-9	-	TRBJ2-3	few	TGTGCCAGCAGCTGGGGGGGCGCAGATACGCAGTATTTT	CASSWGGADTQYF
TRBV7-9	TRBD1	TRBJ1-3	-	TGTGCCAGCAGTTGGGACAGCGAAGGAAACACCATATATTTT	CASSWDSEGNTIYF
TRBV18	TRBD1	TRBJ1-2	-	TGTGCCAGCTCACAGTTGGGACAGGGGGACTATGGCTACACCTTC	CASSQLGQGDYGYTF
TRBV25-1	-	TRBJ2-1	-	TGTGCCAGCAGTGAATCAGGCCGCAATGAGCAGTTCTTC	CASSESGRNEQFF
TRBV7-8	-	TRBJ2-7	-	TGTGCCAGCAGCTTAGCAAACGGAGCCTACGAGCAGTACTTC	CASSLANGAYEQYF
TRBV30	TRBD1	TRBJ1-1	-	TGTGCCTGGAATCCATGGACAGGGGGGGAGAACGCTGAAGCTTTCTTT	CAWNPWTGGENAEAFF
TRBV5-1	TRBD2	TRBJ2-3	-	TGCGCCAGCAGCTTGCCGGCTAGCGGAGGCCCGGATACGCAGTATTTT	CASSLPASGGPDTQYF
TRBV15	TRBD1	TRBJ2-1	-	TGTGCCACCAGCAGAGTGGGGACAGGGGGTTACAATGAGCAGTTCTTC	CATSRVGTGGYNEQFF
TRBV2	-	TRBJ2-1	once	TGTGCCAGCCCCCGGGACTCCTCCTACAATGAGCAGTTCTTC	CASPRDSSYNEQFF
TRBV19	-	TRBJ1-1	-	TGTGCCAGTAAAGTACAGGGAGAAAGCACTGAAGCTTTCTTT	CASKVQGESTEAFF
TRBV7-9	TRBD1	TRBJ1-4	few	TGTGCCAGCAGCTCAACTGACAGGGAAGGCGAAAAACTGTTTTTT	CASSSTDREGEKLFF
TRBV5-1	-	TRBJ1-1	few	TGCGCCAGCAGGACTAACACTGAAGCTTTCTTT	CASRTNTEAFF
TRBV4-3	TRBD2	TRBJ2-1	-	TGCGCCAGCAGCCGAGGCCGTCTTAGCGGGAGTGCTGAGCAGTTCTTC	CASSRGRLSGSAEQFF
TRBV18	TRBD1	TRBJ1-1	-	TGTGCCAGCTCGGGACAGGCGAACACTGAAGCTTTCTTT	CASSGQANTEAFF
TRBV6-5	-	TRBJ2-2	-	TGTGCCAGCGGATTGCGGGGCGGGGAGCTGTTTTTT	CASGLRGGELFF
TRBV2	TRBD1	TRBJ1-4	few	TGTGCCAGCAGGCCGGGACAGGGGGCCCCAAAGCTGTTTTTT	CASRPGQGAPKLFF
TRBV7-6	TRBD2	TRBJ2-7	-	TGTGCCAGCAGCTTATGGCAACGAGGGACTAGCGGTAACTACGAGCAGTACTTC	CASSLWQRGTSGNYEQYF
TRBV29-1	TRBD1	TRBJ2-3	few	TGCAGCGCTTCGGGACAGTTCACAGATACGCAGTATTTT	CSASGQFTDTQYF
TRBV27	-	TRBJ1-1	-	TGTGCCAGCATTAACACTAAAGGGGCCACTGAAGCTTTCTTT	CASINTKGATEAFF
TRBV6-5	-	TRBJ1-1	-	TGTGCCAGCAGTTACTCGAGTGGGGGGGGAGCGGACCGTGTCTTT	CASSYSSGGGADRVF
TRBV5-4	TRBD2	TRBJ2-3	-	TGTGCCAGCAGCTTCGATAGCGGGAGAGATACGCAGTATTTT	CASSFDSGRDTQYF
TRBV15	TRBD1	TRBJ1-4	-	TGTGCCACCAGCAGAGCCCGGGACAGCGCGAATGAAAAACTGTTTTTT	CATSRARDSANEKLFF
TRBV7-6	-	TRBJ2-7	once	TGTGCCAGCAGCTTAGGTGGCGGCAGCTCCTACGAGCAGTACTTC	CASSLGGGSSYEQYF
TRBV7-2	TRBD1	TRBJ2-2	once	TGTGCCAGCAGCCCCAGGGGGTCCTACACCGGGGAGCTGTTTTTT	CASSPRGSYTGELFF
TRBV30	-	TRBJ1-1	-	TGTGCCTGGAGTACCTCAGGGAATACTGAAGCTTTCTTT	CAWSTSGNTEAFF
TRBV30	TRBD1	TRBJ2-2	-	TGTGCCCGATCCGGGACAGGGAACACCGGGGAGCTGTTTTTT	CARSGTGNTGELFF
TRBV5-4	-	TRBJ1-1	once	TGTGCCAGCAGCCCTGACAGGCGGAACACTGAAGCTTTCTTT	CASSPDRRNTEAFF
TRBV5-1	TRBD1	TRBJ1-1	many	TGCGCCAGCAGCTCCGGACAGGGCGTGAACACTGAAGCTTTCTTT	CASSSGQGVNTEAFF
TRBV5-8	-	TRBJ2-7	-	TGTGCCAGCAGCTTGGCCGCATTAAGACTTGCCCACGAGCAGTACTTC	CASSLAALRLAHEQYF
TRBV29-1	-	TRBJ2-1	-	TGCAGCGGAGCGGGTGGGTATGATGAGCAGTTCTTC	CSGAGGYDEQFF
TRBV11-3	-	TRBJ2-7	-	TGTGCCAGCAGCTTAGGACAGCCCGGCGAGCAGTACTTC	CASSLGQPGEQYF
TRBV7-6	-	TRBJ1-1	few	TGTGCCAGCAGCTTAGAGCAAAACACTGAAGCTTTCTTT	CASSLEQNTEAFF
TRBV14	-	TRBJ1-2	-	TGTGCCAGCAGCCAAGCAGGGGCGTCGGGAGGCTACACCTTC	CASSQAGASGGYTF
TRBV28	-	TRBJ1-5	-	TGTGCCAGCAGTTTTCTGGGGCGAGAACAGCCCCAGCATTTT	CASSFLGREQPQHF
TRBV29-1	-	TRBJ2-6	-	TGCAGCGTCATAGGGGACTCTGGGGCCAACGTCCTGACTTTC	CSVIGDSGANVLTF
TRBV4-1	TRBD2	TRBJ2-7	few	TGCGCCAGCAGCTCAATCACTAGCGGAGTCTCCTACGAGCAGTACTTC	CASSSITSGVSYEQYF
TRBV6-1	TRBD1	TRBJ1-5	-	TGTGCCAGCCGGGACAGGGTTGCTGTTAAGCAGCCCCAGCATTTT	CASRDRVAVKQPQHF
TRBV5-8	TRBD1	TRBJ1-2	-	TGTGCCAGCAGCTTCCAGGGGGGCGCTGGCTATGGCTACACCTTC	CASSFQGGAGYGYTF
TRBV18	TRBD1	TRBJ2-7	few	TGTGCCAGCTCCCCCGGGACAGGGGGTTACGAGCAGTACTTC	CASSPGTGGYEQYF
TRBV4-1	TRBD1	TRBJ1-1	-	TGCGCCAGCAGCCAAGATCGGGGGACAGGGCTCATGAACACTGAAGCTTTCTTT	CASSQDRGTGLMNTEAFF
TRBV7-2	-	TRBJ1-5	-	TGTGCCAGCAGCTTAGGAGGGGAGGGTGGTCAGCCCCAGCATTTT	CASSLGGEGGQPQHF
TRBV7-2	-	TRBJ1-1	-	TGTGCCAGCAGCTTAGAGGAGGGGCAGCAAGCTTTCTTT	CASSLEEGQQAFF
TRBV19	-	TRBJ1-5	-	TGTGCCAGTAGTCGGACCGTGGACATCGCGGCCCAGCATTTT	CASSRTVDIAAQHF
TRBV9	-	TRBJ1-1	few	TGTGCCAGCAGCCCCCCCCAAAACACTGAAGCTTTCTTT	CASSPPQNTEAFF